The source of this T cell receptor (beta chain) is a study of blood T cell repertoires in COVID-19. Study information: Both acute and convalescent COVID-19 samples were obtained from the United States, Italy and Spain.

Trimming removed 7 bases from V and 2 bases from J; junction bases left unmatched: 6. Germline lookup yields CDR1 KGHDR and CDR2 SFDVKD. The CDR3 spans 15 residues. In the authors' methods: Estimation of nucleated cell counts was performed using reference gene primer amplification. Profiling relied on immunoSEQ multiplex PCR, and the TCRdb table lists in-frame clones only, not all of them. V and J calls and clone size are given by that table; D and trimming were obtained from the DNA. The repertoire includes 120,000 to 150,000 clones, more than 80% of them detected once, and about 8% sits in the top ten.

Sequenced material: peripheral blood. The V call is TRBV24-1, the J call TRBJ2-2, with 7 nucleotides matching TRBD1. The receptor's source is a human donor with acute or convalescent COVID-19. The donor label of this sample is uncertain. CDR3 sequence (DNA): TGTGCCACCAGCCTGGGACAGATTAACACCGGGGAGCTGTTTTTT. Protein product: CATSLGQINTGELFF.